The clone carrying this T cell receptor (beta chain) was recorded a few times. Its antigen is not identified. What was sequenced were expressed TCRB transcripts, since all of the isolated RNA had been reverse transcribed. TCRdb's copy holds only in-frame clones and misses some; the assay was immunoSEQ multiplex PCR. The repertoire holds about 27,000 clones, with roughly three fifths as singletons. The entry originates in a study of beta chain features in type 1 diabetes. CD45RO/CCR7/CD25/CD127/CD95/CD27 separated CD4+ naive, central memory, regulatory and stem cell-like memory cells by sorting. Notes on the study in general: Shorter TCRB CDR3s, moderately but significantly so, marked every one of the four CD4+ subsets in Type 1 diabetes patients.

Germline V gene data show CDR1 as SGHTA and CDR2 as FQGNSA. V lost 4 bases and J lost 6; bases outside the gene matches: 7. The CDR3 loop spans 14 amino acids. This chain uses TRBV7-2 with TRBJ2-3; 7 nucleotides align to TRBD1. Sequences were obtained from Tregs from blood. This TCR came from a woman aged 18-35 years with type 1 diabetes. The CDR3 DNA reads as TGTGCCAGCAGCTCTACAGGGGCACGGGATACGCAGTATTTT. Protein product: CASSSTGARDTQYF. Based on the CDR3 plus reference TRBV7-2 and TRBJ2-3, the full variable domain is GAGVSQSPSNKVTEKGKDVELRCDPISGHTALYWYRQSLGQGLEFLIYFQGNSAPDKSGLPSDRFSAERTGGSVSTLTIQRTQQEDSAVYLCASSSTGARDTQYFGPGTRLTVL.